These 28 T cell receptor beta chains were sequenced from one sample in a study of shared T cell receptors in the human thymus. Clones were read by immunoSEQ multiplex PCR, and TCRdb kept only the in-frame ones, dropping some. Here the sample spans more than 550,000 clones, 87% being singletons. In addition, the sample was reused for a study of human thymus T cells.

The sequenced sample consisted of thymocytes. The receptors come from a boy under three years old with a congenital heart defect.

This clone has only a few counts. The V and J genes are TRBV2 and TRBJ2-1, with TRBD2 matching 9 bases. After removal of 10 bases from V and 3 bases from J, the junction contained 16 bases not matched to a gene. Germline V gene sequence: CDR1 SNHLY, CDR2 FYNNEI. The CDR3 runs 17 residues. This CDR3 is CANRYWVLAGNYNEQFF. CDR3 bases: TGTGCCAACCGGTACTGGGTCCTAGCGGGAAACTACAATGAGCAGTTCTTC. The variable domain in full, completed from reference TRBV2 and TRBJ2-1, reads EPEVTQTPSHQVTQMGQEVILRCVPISNHLYFYWYRQILGQKVEFLVSFYNNEISEKSEIFDDQFSVERPDGSNFTLKIRSTKLEDSAMYFCANRYWVLAGNYNEQFFGPGTRLTVL.

The CDR3 region has the DNA TGCGCCAGCAGCCCCCGTTTACGGGGGACAGATACGCAGTATTTT. Residues: CASSPRLRGTDTQYF. The chain couples TRBV4-3 to TRBJ2-3, with a weak D call TRBD2 (6 bases). Germline values: CDR1 LGHNA, CDR2 YSLEER. The CDR3 length is 15 residues. V was cut by 4 bases and J by 3 bases, with 14 bases left in between.

This chain joins TRBV29-1 and TRBJ2-3; TRBD2 is a possible D gene (5 bases). The CDR3 loop spans 12 amino acids. V lost 5 bases and J lost 4, with 10 bases in between. The germline CDR1 and CDR2 sequences are SQVTM and ANQGSEA. The CDR3 nucleotides are TGCAGCGTTCACGAGGGAGCAGATACGCAGTATTTT. Amino acids: CSVHEGADTQYF.

The chain uses TRBV10-3 and TRBJ1-5; tentative D call: TRBD1 (5 bases). Per germline, CDR1 ENHRY and CDR2 SYGVKD. This CDR3 contains 15 residues. The germline V and J ends were trimmed by 4 bases and 5 bases, with 15 bases remaining between them. CDR3: CAISGGGGADQPQHF. The DNA of the CDR3 is TGTGCCATCAGTGGGGGGGGAGGGGCGGATCAGCCCCAGCATTTT.

This clone was found once. The chain uses TRBV19 and TRBJ2-7; D perhaps matches TRBD1 (6 bases). Germline CDR1 LNHDA, CDR2 SQIVND (reference sequence). Trimming stripped 9 bases from V and 3 bases from J, with 18 bases between. The CDR3 loop spans 14 amino acids. CDR3 in DNA: TGTGCCAGCGCCCTGGGGGCGGGCTACTACGAGCAGTACTTC. Translated: CASALGAGYYEQYF.

The CDR3 DNA reads as TGTGCCAGCAGTGGGCATGAGCAGTTCTTC. It translates to CASSGHEQFF. The rearrangement joins TRBV25-1 to TRBJ2-1; D call uncertain. Trimming removed 4 bases at V and 8 bases at J, with 3 bases between. The germline CDR1 and CDR2 sequences are MGHDK and SYGVNS. The CDR3 totals 10 residues.

The CDR3 sequence: CASISSRSLNEQFF. The CDR3 DNA sequence: TGTGCCAGCATCAGCAGCAGGTCACTCAATGAGCAGTTCTTC. The chain is built from TRBV27 and TRBJ2-1, with D hard to call. Germline CDR1 reads MNHEY; CDR2 reads SMNVEV (reference sequence). This CDR3 contains 14 residues. V shed 7 bases and J shed 6 bases, with 16 bases lying between them.

This clone was counted a few times. The chain combines TRBV5-6 with TRBJ2-7; D possibly corresponds to TRBD1 (5 bases). The CDR3 runs to 15 residues. Germline values: CDR1 SGHDT, CDR2 YYEEEE. V was clipped by 0 bases and J by 2 bases, with 12 bases between them. CDR3 in amino acids: CASSLEPGKAYEQYF. CDR3 DNA: TGTGCCAGCAGCTTGGAGCCAGGGAAGGCCTACGAGCAGTACTTC.

The chain couples TRBV7-6 to TRBJ1-4, with 7 bases matching TRBD1. The CDR3 has 17 residues. Looked up from germline, CDR1 is SGHVS and CDR2 is FNYEAQ. The V and J ends lost 1 base and 6 bases, in that order; junction bases with no gene match: 11. CDR3 protein: CASSLGHRRGTDEKLFF. In DNA, the CDR3 is TGTGCCAGCAGCTTAGGACACCGCAGGGGGACGGATGAAAAACTGTTTTTT.

The chain uses TRBV19 and TRBJ2-7, with TRBD2 matching 7 bases. The V segment lost 5 bases and the J segment 6 bases; nucleotides outside the gene matches: 4. The germline gives CDR1 LNHDA, CDR2 SQIVND (reference sequence). The CDR3 loop spans 12 amino acids. DNA for the CDR3: TGTGCCAGTAGTGAAACTAGCGCCGAGCAGTACTTC. Translated: CASSETSAEQYF.

This chain connects TRBV18 to TRBJ1-1, with TRBD1 identical over 8 bases. CDR1 is KGHSH and CDR2 is LQKENI in the germline V gene. This CDR3 spans 19 amino acids. J lost 1 base, V lost 6 bases, and 19 bases had no gene match. CDR3 nucleotide sequence: TGTGCCAGCTCGCGTAACGCCGGGGTGACAGGGGAGGAGAACACTGAAGCTTTCTTT. Residues: CASSRNAGVTGEENTEAFF.

The chain is built from TRBV7-9 and TRBJ1-2; maybe TRBD1 (6 bases). The CDR3 sequence is 16 residues long. Trimming removed 4 bases at V and 0 bases at J, with 15 bases between. Germline CDR1 SEHNR, CDR2 FQNEAQ (reference sequence). CDR3 amino acids: CASSSLPGQTNYGYTF. The CDR3 DNA is TGTGCCAGCAGCTCCCTCCCGGGACAAACTAACTATGGCTACACCTTC.

In this sample, this clone turned up once. V and J are TRBV27 and TRBJ1-1; D is possibly TRBD1 (5 bases). V was clipped by 4 bases and J by 0 bases, with 15 bases between them. Germline assignment: CDR1 MNHEY and CDR2 SMNVEV (reference sequence). There are 16 residues in the CDR3. CDR3 protein: CASSSLLRALNTEAFF. CDR3 nucleotides: TGTGCCAGCAGTTCCCTTCTCAGGGCTTTGAACACTGAAGCTTTCTTT.

J is TRBJ2-7 and V is TRBV27; D unresolved. The V end lost 2 bases, the J end lost 0 bases, and 17 bases lay between the germline ends. The CDR3 extends over 17 amino acids. Germline CDR1 is MNHEY and CDR2 is SMNVEV (reference sequence). The CDR3 bases are TGTGCCAGCAGTTTACGAATCTCGTTGAATAGCTCCTACGAGCAGTACTTC. Translating it yields CASSLRISLNSSYEQYF.

The chain couples TRBV2 to TRBJ1-3, with 7 bases identical to TRBD1. J lost 0 bases, V lost 6 bases, and 14 bases had no gene match. Germline CDR1 is SNHLY and CDR2 is FYNNEI. CDR3 length: 18 amino acids. Here the CDR3 reads CASSAGWPRDSSGNTIYF. CDR3 DNA: TGTGCCAGCAGCGCAGGGTGGCCCAGGGACAGCTCTGGAAACACCATATATTTT. Complete variable domain (other parts from reference TRBV2 and TRBJ1-3): EPEVTQTPSHQVTQMGQEVILRCVPISNHLYFYWYRQILGQKVEFLVSFYNNEISEKSEIFDDQFSVERPDGSNFTLKIRSTKLEDSAMYFCASSAGWPRDSSGNTIYFGEGSWLTVV.

This clone appeared a single time. Other DNA sequences in the same sample also yield this CDR3. The rearrangement uses TRBV6-5 and TRBJ1-1, with a weak D call TRBD1 (5 bases). V shed 2 bases and J shed 1 base, with 8 bases lying between them. CDR1 is MNHEY and CDR2 is SVGAGI in the germline V gene. The CDR3 length is 14 residues. CDR3 DNA: TGTGCCAGCAGTTACAGGGGCCCGAACACTGAAGCTTTCTTT. It is translated as CASSYRGPNTEAFF.

The chain joins TRBV12-5 to TRBJ1-2, with unresolved D. Germline V CDR1 and CDR2: LGHNT, FRNRAP. This CDR3 contains 15 residues. V lost 2 bases, J lost 4 bases, and 14 bases lay in between. CDR3 sequence reads: CASGLNQYRAYGYTF. Written as DNA, the CDR3 is TGTGCTAGTGGTTTGAATCAGTACAGAGCCTATGGCTACACCTTC.

The chain joins TRBV28 to TRBJ1-5, with D possibly matching TRBD1 (6 bases). From germline, CDR1 is MDHEN and CDR2 SYDVKM. Trimming stripped 0 bases from V and 4 bases from J, with 19 bases between. The CDR3 contains 18 residues. The CDR3 reads CASSLCSVDTGFNQPQHF. CDR3 nucleotides: TGTGCCAGCAGTTTATGCTCTGTCGATACAGGGTTTAATCAGCCCCAGCATTTT.

This clone came up once. The rearrangement uses TRBV27 and TRBJ2-3; 8 bases match TRBD2. J gave up 4 bases and V 5 bases, and 8 bases lay outside the gene matches. The length of the CDR3 is 15 residues. Looked up from germline, CDR1 is MNHEY and CDR2 is SMNVEV (reference sequence). This CDR3 is CASSPSLAGADTQYF. The DNA for the CDR3 is TGTGCCAGCAGTCCATCGCTAGCGGGCGCAGATACGCAGTATTTT.

The chain couples TRBV7-9 to TRBJ2-7; no clear D. The V end was cut by 6 bases, the J end by 2 bases, with 5 bases between. There are 11 residues in the CDR3. Germline values: CDR1 SEHNR, CDR2 FQNEAQ (reference sequence). In DNA, the CDR3 is TGTGCCAGCAGGGGCACCTACGAGCAGTACTTC. Encoded protein: CASRGTYEQYF. The whole variable domain, remainder taken from reference TRBV7-9 and TRBJ2-7, is DTGVSQNPRHKITKRGQNVTFRCDPISEHNRLYWYRQTLGQGPEFLTYFQNEAQLEKSRLLSDRFSAERPKGSFSTLEIQRTEQGDSAMYLCASRGTYEQYFGPGTRLTVT.

Written as DNA, the CDR3 is TGTGCCAGCAGGACTTTTGGTATGAACACTGAAGCTTTCTTT. As protein: CASRTFGMNTEAFF. The chain has TRBV2 and TRBJ1-1; unclear D gene. Trimming pared 6 bases from V and 0 bases from J, leaving 11 bases between. CDR1 and CDR2 from the germline V gene are SNHLY and FYNNEI. This CDR3 spans 14 amino acids. Complete variable domain (other parts from reference TRBV2 and TRBJ1-1): EPEVTQTPSHQVTQMGQEVILRCVPISNHLYFYWYRQILGQKVEFLVSFYNNEISEKSEIFDDQFSVERPDGSNFTLKIRSTKLEDSAMYFCASRTFGMNTEAFFGQGTRLTVV.

This chain's CDR3 is CASSQPGTGGMDTQYF. For the CDR3, the DNA is TGTGCCAGCAGTCAACCCGGGACAGGGGGTATGGATACGCAGTATTTT. The rearrangement uses TRBV7-2 and TRBJ2-3; 11 bases are shared with TRBD1. The CDR3 runs to 16 residues. Germline V CDR1 and CDR2: SGHTA, FQGNSA. V was clipped by 6 bases and J by 6 bases; unmatched bases: 11.

This chain joins TRBV9 and TRBJ2-1, with a weak D call TRBD2 (6 bases). V was clipped by 3 bases and J by 2 bases, with 18 bases between them. The CDR3 loop spans 17 amino acids. The V gene's germline CDR1 is SGDLS and CDR2 YYNGEE. In DNA form, the CDR3 reads TGTGCCAGCAGCGCTCATGGGGTGCGGGGCGCCTACAATGAGCAGTTCTTC. Its translation is CASSAHGVRGAYNEQFF.

V gene TRBV28 combines with J gene TRBJ2-5; D is perhaps TRBD2 (5 bases). This CDR3 comprises 11 residues. Germline CDR1 is MDHEN and CDR2 is SYDVKM. V lost 8 bases to trimming and J lost 3 bases, with 7 bases between them. CDR3 residues: CASGREETQYF. The CDR3 coding sequence is TGTGCCAGCGGGAGAGAAGAGACCCAGTACTTC. The full variable domain, with the rest looked up from reference TRBV28 and TRBJ2-5, is DVKVTQSSRYLVKRTGEKVFLECVQDMDHENMFWYRQDPGLGLRLIYFSYDVKMKEKGDIPEGYSVSREKKERFSLILESASTNQTSMYLCASGREETQYFGPGTRLLVL.

The gene calls are TRBV10-2 and TRBJ2-4; TRBD1 is a possible D gene (6 bases). V lost 7 bases to trimming and J lost 0 bases, with 10 bases between them. Germline V lookup: CDR1 WSHSY, CDR2 SAAADI. The CDR3 sequence is 14 residues long. CDR3: CASKNRVAKNIQYF. The CDR3 DNA follows: TGCGCCAGCAAAAACAGGGTAGCCAAAAACATTCAGTACTTC.

For the CDR3, the DNA is TGCGCCAGCAGCTCTCTACAGGGCATTGAAGCTTTCTTT. Translating it yields CASSSLQGIEAFF. The gene calls are TRBV5-1 and TRBJ1-1, with a weak D call TRBD1 (6 bases). CDR3 length equals 13 residues. The ends were cut back, 3 bases at V and 7 bases at J, with 13 bases in the middle. CDR1 is SGHRS, CDR2 YFSETQ, per germline.

This clone was observed a single time. The CDR3 bases are TGCGCCAGCAGCTTGGCCTGGGTGACTAGCTGGGGAATAGGTGAGCAGTTCTTC. This sequence encodes CASSLAWVTSWGIGEQFF. This sequence joins TRBV5-1 and TRBJ2-1; 7 nucleotides match TRBD2. The junction had 18 bases not matched to a gene; V was cut back by 0 bases and J by 9 bases. CDR1 SGHRS and CDR2 YFSETQ come from the germline V gene. The CDR3 runs 18 residues. Supplemented by reference TRBV5-1 and TRBJ2-1, the full variable domain reads KAGVTQTPRYLIKTRGQQVTLSCSPISGHRSVSWYQQTPGQGLQFLFEYFSETQRNKGNFPGRFSGRQFSNSRSEMNVSTLELGDSALYLCASSLAWVTSWGIGEQFFGPGTRLTVL.

With respect to this clone: Additional DNA sequences in this sample encode the identical CDR3. The chain links TRBV5-6 to TRBJ1-4; D gene ambiguous. Looked up from germline, CDR1 is SGHDT and CDR2 is YYEEEE. The CDR3 runs 19 residues. V was clipped by 0 bases and J by 4 bases, with 22 bases between them. The CDR3 nucleotides are TGTGCCAGCAGCTTGGCAGCCGGGTCCTCCCGTACCGATAATGAAAAACTGTTTTTT. Protein product: CASSLAAGSSRTDNEKLFF.